The text below deals with one T cell receptor beta chain. These data are taken from a study of blood T cell repertoires in COVID-19. CDR1 LGHDT and CDR2 YNNKEL come from the germline V gene (reference sequence). This CDR3 contains 16 residues. V gave up 4 bases and J gave up 6 bases; unmatched junction bases: 11. Sequencing used immunoSEQ multiplex PCR; TCRdb keeps in-frame clones, though not all of them. The sample gives 450,000 or so clones, 90% of which show up once; about 0.57% is in the top ten. The rearrangement uses TRBV3-1 (or the pseudogene TRBV3-2) and TRBJ2-2; the match to TRBD1 covers 7 bases. The sequence was collected from a young man who had recovered from COVID-19. Input material: PBMCs or T cells enriched from blood (not recorded which). CDR3 loop: CASSLGETGSAGELFF. The CDR3 region has the DNA TGTGCCAGCAGCCTAGGGGAGACAGGGTCCGCCGGGGAGCTGTTTTTT.